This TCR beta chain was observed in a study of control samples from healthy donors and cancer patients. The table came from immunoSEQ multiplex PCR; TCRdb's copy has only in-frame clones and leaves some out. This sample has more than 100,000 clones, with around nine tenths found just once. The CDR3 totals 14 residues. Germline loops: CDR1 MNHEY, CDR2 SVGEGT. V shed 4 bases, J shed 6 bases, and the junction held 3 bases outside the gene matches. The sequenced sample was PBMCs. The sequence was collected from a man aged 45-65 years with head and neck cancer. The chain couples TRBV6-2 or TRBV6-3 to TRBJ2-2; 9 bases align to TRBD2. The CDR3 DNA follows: TGTGCCAGCAGTTTTGCGGGGGGGCCCGGGGAGCTGTTTTTT. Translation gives CASSFAGGPGELFF.